This T cell receptor beta chain derives from a study of breast tumors, draining lymph nodes, adjacent tissues. Breast cancer patients provided tissue from their axillary draining lymph nodes. TCRdb used MiXCR to reprocess the multiplex PCR reads, holding one entry per CDR3 protein. The table includes 200,000 to 250,000 distinct CDR3 sequences, about 34% detected once. There are many counts of this clonotype. V was trimmed by 6 bases and J by 6 bases, leaving 10 bases between them. The CDR3 loop spans 12 amino acids. Germline CDR1 reads LGHDT; CDR2 reads YNNKEL (reference sequence). The receptor was derived from a female donor with breast cancer. Some clones in this sample may be carry-over from other donors' samples. The rearrangement uses TRBV3-1 and TRBJ2-3; D remains unclear. Sequenced sample: axillary lymph node tissue. Here the CDR3 reads CASSLDFDTQYF. The CDR3 nucleotides read TGTGCCAGCAGTCTAGATTTTGATACGCAGTATTTT.